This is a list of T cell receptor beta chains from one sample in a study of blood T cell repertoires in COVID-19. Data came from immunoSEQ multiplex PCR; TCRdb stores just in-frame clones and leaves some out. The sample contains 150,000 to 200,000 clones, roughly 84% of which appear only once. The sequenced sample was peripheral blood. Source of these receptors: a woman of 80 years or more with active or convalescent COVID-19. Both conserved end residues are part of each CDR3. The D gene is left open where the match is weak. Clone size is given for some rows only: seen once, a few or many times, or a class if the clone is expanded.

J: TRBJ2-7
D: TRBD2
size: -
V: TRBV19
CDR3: CASRGTSGSYEQYF
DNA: TGTGCCAGTAGAGGGACTAGCGGGAGCTACGAGCAGTACTTC

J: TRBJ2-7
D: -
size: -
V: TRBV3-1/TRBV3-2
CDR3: CASSQVRSYEQYF
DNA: TGTGCCAGCAGCCAAGTGAGATCCTACGAGCAGTACTTC

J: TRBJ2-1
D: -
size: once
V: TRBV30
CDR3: CAWSVAGEQFF
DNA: TGTGCCTGGAGTGTAGCGGGTGAGCAGTTCTTC

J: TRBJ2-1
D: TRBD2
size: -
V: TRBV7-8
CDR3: CASSWTSGGAFEQFF
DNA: TGTGCCAGCAGCTGGACTAGCGGGGGGGCCTTTGAGCAGTTCTTC

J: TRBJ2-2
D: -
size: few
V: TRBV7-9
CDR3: CASSGGGSTNTGELFF
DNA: TGTGCCAGCAGCGGCGGAGGTAGTACGAACACCGGGGAGCTGTTTTTT

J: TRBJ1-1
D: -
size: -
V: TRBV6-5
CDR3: CASSSGIAEAFF
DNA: TGTGCCAGCAGCTCAGGGATCGCTGAAGCTTTCTTT

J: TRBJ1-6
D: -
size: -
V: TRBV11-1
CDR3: CASSLYPRSPLHF
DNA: TGTGCCAGCAGCCTATACCCCCGATCACCCCTCCACTTT

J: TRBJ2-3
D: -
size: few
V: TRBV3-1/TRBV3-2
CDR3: CASSRGTLDTQYF
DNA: TGTGCCAGCAGCCGGGGCACCCTGGATACGCAGTATTTT

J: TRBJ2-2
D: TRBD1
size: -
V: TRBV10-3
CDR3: CAISGGGAPTGELFF
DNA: TGTGCCATCAGTGGAGGGGGCGCGCCCACCGGGGAGCTGTTTTTT

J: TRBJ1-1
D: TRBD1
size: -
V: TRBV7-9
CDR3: CASSYNYAGGTEAFF
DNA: TGTGCCAGCAGCTATAACTACGCAGGGGGCACTGAAGCTTTCTTT

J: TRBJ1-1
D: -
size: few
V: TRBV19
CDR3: CASSLTVRDFERLNTEAFF
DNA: TGTGCCAGTAGCCTTACGGTGAGGGATTTTGAAAGGTTGAACACTGAAGCTTTCTTT

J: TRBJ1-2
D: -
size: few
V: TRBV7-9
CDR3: CASSLEIQGDGYTF
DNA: TGTGCCAGCAGCTTAGAGATCCAGGGCGATGGCTACACCTTC

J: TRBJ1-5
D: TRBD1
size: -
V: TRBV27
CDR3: CASSLSQGAIQPQHF
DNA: TGTGCCAGCAGTTTAAGCCAGGGGGCGATTCAGCCCCAGCATTTT

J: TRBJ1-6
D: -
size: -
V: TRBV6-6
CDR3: CASSYEGRVDSPLHF
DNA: TGTGCCAGCAGTTACGAGGGTAGGGTAGATTCACCCCTCCACTTT

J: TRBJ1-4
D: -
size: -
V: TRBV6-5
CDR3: CASSYSGSKNEKLFF
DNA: TGTGCCAGCAGTTACTCGGGCAGTAAGAATGAAAAACTGTTTTTT

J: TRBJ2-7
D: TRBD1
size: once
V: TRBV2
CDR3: CASIKPGQGGEQYF
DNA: TGTGCCAGCATCAAACCGGGACAGGGTGGTGAGCAGTACTTC

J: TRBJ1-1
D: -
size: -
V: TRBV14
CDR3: CASSQDRNTEAFF
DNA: TGTGCCAGCAGCCAAGACAGGAACACTGAAGCTTTCTTT

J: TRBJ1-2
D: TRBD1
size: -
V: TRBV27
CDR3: CASSAGQGTRTNYGYTF
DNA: TGTGCCAGCAGTGCAGGACAGGGGACGAGGACTAACTATGGCTACACCTTC

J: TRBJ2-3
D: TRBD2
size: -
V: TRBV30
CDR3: CAWGRGGRTDTQYF
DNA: TGTGCCTGGGGGCGGGGGGGCCGCACAGATACGCAGTATTTT

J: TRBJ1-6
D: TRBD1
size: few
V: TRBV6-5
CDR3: CASSLTQTGANSPLHF
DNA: TGTGCCAGCAGTTTAACCCAGACAGGGGCGAATTCACCCCTCCACTTT

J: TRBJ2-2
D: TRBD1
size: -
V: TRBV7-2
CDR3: CASSLPSSGGLFF
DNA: TGTGCCAGCAGCCTGCCCTCCTCAGGGGGGCTGTTTTTT

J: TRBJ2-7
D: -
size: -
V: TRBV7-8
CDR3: CASSQTAYEQYF
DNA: TGTGCCAGCAGCCAGACAGCTTACGAGCAGTACTTC

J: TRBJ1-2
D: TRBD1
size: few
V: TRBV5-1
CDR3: CASSAGQGVGYTF
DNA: TGCGCCAGCAGCGCGGGACAGGGGGTAGGCTACACCTTC

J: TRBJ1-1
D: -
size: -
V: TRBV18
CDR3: CASSPAGRQGNTEAFF
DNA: TGTGCCAGCTCACCGGCGGGGAGGCAAGGGAACACTGAAGCTTTCTTT

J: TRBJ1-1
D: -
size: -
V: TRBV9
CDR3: CASSVNWRDAEAFF
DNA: TGTGCCAGCAGCGTAAATTGGAGGGACGCTGAAGCTTTCTTT

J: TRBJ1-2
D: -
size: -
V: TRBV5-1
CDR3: CASSSQTGANYGYTF
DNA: TGCGCCAGCAGCTCTCAGACAGGAGCTAACTATGGCTACACCTTC

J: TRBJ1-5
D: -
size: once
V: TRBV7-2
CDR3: CASSPRQVGGNQPQHF
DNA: TGTGCCAGCAGCCCTAGACAGGTCGGCGGCAATCAGCCCCAGCATTTT

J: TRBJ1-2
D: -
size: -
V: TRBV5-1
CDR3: CASSLMDRKGGYTF
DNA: TGCGCCAGCAGCTTAATGGACAGAAAAGGCGGCTACACCTTC

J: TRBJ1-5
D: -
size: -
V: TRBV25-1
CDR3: CASSEGGRVQPQHF
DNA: TGTGCCAGCAGTGAAGGTGGTCGAGTTCAGCCCCAGCATTTT

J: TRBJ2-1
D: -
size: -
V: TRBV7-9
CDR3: CASSRGQISYNEQFF
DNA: TGTGCCAGCAGCCGAGGACAAATCTCCTACAATGAGCAGTTCTTC

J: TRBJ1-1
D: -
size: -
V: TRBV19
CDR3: CASSIQGTLTDSEAFF
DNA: TGTGCCAGTAGTATTCAGGGGACACTGACAGATTCTGAAGCTTTCTTT

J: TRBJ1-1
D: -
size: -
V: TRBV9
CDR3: CASSVVDRSNTEAFF
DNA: TGTGCCAGCAGCGTAGTGGACAGATCGAACACTGAAGCTTTCTTT

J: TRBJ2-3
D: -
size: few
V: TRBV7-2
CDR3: CASSLRLGGAGTDTQYF
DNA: TGTGCCAGCAGCTTACGCCTGGGCGGGGCGGGCACAGATACGCAGTATTTT

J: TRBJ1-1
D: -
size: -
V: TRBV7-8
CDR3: CASSLEGEGPNTEAFF
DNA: TGTGCCAGCAGCTTAGAGGGAGAGGGCCCGAACACTGAAGCTTTCTTT

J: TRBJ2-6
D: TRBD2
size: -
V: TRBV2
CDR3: CASSDPRLADSSGANVLTF
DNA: TGTGCCAGCAGTGACCCCAGACTAGCGGATTCCTCTGGGGCCAACGTCCTGACTTTC

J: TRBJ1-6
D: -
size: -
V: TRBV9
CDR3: CASSVGGSNSPLHF
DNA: TGTGCCAGCAGCGTCGGGGGGTCCAATTCACCCCTCCACTTT

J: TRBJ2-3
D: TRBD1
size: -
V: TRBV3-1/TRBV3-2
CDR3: CASSPLGGTGGSTDTQYF
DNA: TGTGCCAGCAGCCCTCTGGGGGGGACAGGGGGTAGCACAGATACGCAGTATTTT

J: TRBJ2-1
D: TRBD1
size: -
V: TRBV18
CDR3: CASSPVGQGAGEQFF
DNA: TGTGCCAGCTCACCTGTGGGACAGGGGGCCGGTGAGCAGTTCTTC

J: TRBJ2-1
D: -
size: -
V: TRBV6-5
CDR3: CASEQGNYNEQFF
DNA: TGTGCCAGCGAGCAGGGGAATTACAATGAGCAGTTCTTC

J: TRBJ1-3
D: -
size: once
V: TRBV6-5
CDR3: CASSYRGQSGPNTIYF
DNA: TGTGCCAGCAGTTACAGAGGACAGTCCGGGCCAAACACCATATATTTT

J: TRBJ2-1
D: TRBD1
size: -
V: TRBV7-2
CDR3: CASSFKLRTGAGNEQFF
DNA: TGTGCCAGCAGCTTCAAACTTCGGACAGGGGCGGGGAATGAGCAGTTCTTC

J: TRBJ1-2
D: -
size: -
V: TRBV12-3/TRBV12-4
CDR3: CASSPRDTYGYTF
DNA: TGTGCCAGCAGCCCCAGGGATACCTATGGCTACACCTTC

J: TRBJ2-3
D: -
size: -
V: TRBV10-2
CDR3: CASSPTARDTQYF
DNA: TGCGCCAGCAGTCCGACCGCTAGGGATACGCAGTATTTT

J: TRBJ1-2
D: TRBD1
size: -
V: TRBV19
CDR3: CASSTPGGGYGYTF
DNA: TGTGCCAGTAGCACGCCAGGGGGTGGCTATGGCTACACCTTC

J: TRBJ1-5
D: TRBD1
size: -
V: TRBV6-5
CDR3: CASLTRTGGNQPQHF
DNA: TGTGCCAGCCTTACGCGGACAGGTGGCAATCAGCCCCAGCATTTT

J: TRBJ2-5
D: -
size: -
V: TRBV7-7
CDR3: CASSLAHSGETQYF
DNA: TGTGCTAGCAGCTTAGCCCATTCGGGGGAGACCCAGTACTTC